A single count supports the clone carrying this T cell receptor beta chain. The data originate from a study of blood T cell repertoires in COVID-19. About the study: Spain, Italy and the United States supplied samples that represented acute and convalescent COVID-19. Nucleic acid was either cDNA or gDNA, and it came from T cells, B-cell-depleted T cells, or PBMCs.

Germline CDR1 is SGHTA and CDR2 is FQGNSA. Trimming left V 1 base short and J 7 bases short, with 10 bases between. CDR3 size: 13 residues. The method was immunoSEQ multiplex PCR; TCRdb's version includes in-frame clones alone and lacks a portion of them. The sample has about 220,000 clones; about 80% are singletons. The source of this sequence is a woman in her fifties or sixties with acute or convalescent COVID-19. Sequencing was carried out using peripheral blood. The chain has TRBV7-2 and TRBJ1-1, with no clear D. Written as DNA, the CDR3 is TGTGCCAGCAGCTTAGGGCCCTCTGGTGAAGCTTTCTTT. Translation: CASSLGPSGEAFF. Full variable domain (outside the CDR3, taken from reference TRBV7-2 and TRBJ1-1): GAGVSQSPSNKVTEKGKDVELRCDPISGHTALYWYRQSLGQGLEFLIYFQGNSAPDKSGLPSDRFSAERTGGSVSTLTIQRTQQEDSAVYLCASSLGPSGEAFFGQGTRLTVV.